This record looks at one TCR beta chain sequence and its context. This sample stems from a study of OX40 agonist ivuxolimab in advanced cancers. Study context: Partial responses occurred in three patients (one hepatocellular carcinoma, two cutaneous melanoma).

CDR3 size: 15 residues. Germline loops: CDR1 MDHEN, CDR2 SYDVKM. Trimming pared 6 bases from V and 2 bases from J, leaving 15 bases between. Produced via immunoSEQ multiplex PCR; TCRdb's table is partial and in-frame only. Of roughly 30,000 clones detected, roughly 87% appear once; the ten largest clones hold under 65%. The chain is built from TRBV28 and TRBJ2-3; a weak D match, TRBD2 (6 bases). The source of this sequence is an adult with an advanced solid tumor such as melanoma, head and neck, liver or kidney cancer. The source was CD4+ or CD8+ T cells sorted from blood, collected in a trial of the OX40 agonist ivuxolimab. CDR3 DNA sequence: TGTGCCAGCAGCAAATGGCGGGGAGACACAGATACGCAGTATTTT. This translates into CASSKWRGDTDTQYF.